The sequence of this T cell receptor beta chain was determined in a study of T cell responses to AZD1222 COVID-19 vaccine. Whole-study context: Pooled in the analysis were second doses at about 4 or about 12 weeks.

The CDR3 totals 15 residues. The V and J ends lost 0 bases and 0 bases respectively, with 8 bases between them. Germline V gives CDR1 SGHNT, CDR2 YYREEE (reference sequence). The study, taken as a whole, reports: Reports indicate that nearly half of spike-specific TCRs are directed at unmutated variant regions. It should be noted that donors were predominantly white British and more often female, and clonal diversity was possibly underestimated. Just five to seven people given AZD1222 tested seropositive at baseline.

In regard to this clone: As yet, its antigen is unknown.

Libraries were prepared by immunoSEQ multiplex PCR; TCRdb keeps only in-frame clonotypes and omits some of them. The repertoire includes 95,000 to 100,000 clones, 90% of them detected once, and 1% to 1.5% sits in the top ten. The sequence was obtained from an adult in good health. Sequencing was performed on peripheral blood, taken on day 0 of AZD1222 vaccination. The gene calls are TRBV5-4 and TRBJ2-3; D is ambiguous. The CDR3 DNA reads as TGTGCCAGCAGCTTGGATCTACCTAGCACAGATACGCAGTATTTT. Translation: CASSLDLPSTDTQYF.